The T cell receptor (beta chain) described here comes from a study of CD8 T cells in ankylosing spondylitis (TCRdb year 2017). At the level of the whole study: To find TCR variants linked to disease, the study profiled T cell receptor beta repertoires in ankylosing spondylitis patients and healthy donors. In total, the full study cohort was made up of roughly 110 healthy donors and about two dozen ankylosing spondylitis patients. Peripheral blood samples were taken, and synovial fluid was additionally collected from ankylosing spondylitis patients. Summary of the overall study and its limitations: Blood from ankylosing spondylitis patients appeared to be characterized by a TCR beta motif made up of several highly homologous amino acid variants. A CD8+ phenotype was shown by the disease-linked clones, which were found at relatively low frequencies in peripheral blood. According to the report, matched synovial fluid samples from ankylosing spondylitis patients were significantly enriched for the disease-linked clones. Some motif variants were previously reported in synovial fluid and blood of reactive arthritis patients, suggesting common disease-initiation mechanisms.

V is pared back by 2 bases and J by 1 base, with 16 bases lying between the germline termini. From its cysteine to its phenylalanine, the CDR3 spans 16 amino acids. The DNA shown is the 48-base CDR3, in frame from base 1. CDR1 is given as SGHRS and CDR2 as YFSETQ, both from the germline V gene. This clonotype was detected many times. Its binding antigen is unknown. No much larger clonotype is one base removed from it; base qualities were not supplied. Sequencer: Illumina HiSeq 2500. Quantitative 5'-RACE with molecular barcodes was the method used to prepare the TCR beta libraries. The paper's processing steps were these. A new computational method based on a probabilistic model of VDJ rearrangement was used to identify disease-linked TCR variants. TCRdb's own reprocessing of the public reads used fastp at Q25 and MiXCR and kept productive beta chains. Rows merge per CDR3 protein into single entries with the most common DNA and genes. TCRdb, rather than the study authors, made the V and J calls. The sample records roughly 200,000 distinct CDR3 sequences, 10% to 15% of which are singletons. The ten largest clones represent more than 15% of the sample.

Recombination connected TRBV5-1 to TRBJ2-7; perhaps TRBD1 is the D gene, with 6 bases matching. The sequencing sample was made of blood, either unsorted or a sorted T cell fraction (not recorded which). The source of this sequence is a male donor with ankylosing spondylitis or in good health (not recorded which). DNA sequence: TGCGCCAGCAGCTTTGAACAGGGTAGTATATCCTACGAGCAGTACTTC. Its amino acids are CASSFEQGSISYEQYF.